The 18 T cell receptor beta chains reported below all come from one sample, sequenced in a study of T-cell memory formation after mild COVID-19 (dated by TCRdb to the early 2020s). Library construction relied on 5' RACE. Sequenced on an Illumina NovaSeq 6000. TCRdb handled the public reads itself, with Q25 trimming in fastp and clone calling in MiXCR, and kept productive beta chains. Every entry covers one CDR3 protein and lists the most common genes and DNA from its rows. For this sample there are 200,000 or so distinct CDR3 sequences; 9% to 10% appear just once. The ten largest clones add up to about 3.8% of the sample. The sequenced material came from PBMCs or a T cell subset sorted from them (not recorded which). The receptors were sampled from a man aged 18 to 30 who had mild COVID-19 (a few samples of this study predate the infection). The sample titles of this study are shuffled in the database, so cell type and time point are left out; the donor was told from shared clones.

The V and J genes are TRBV20-1 and TRBJ1-5; TRBD1 aligns across 10 bases. Germline V lookup: CDR1 DFQATT, CDR2 SNEGSKA (reference sequence). The length of the CDR3 is 13 residues. The ends lost 2 bases at V and 6 bases at J; junction bases unmatched: 1. CDR3 protein: CSARRDRGQPQHF. The CDR3 DNA reads as TGCAGTGCTAGACGGGACAGGGGTCAGCCCCAGCATTTT.

This sequence joins TRBV6-2 or TRBV6-3 and TRBJ2-1; the D is unclear. Trimming pared 6 bases from V and 8 bases from J, leaving 11 bases between. Germline assignment: CDR1 MNHEY and CDR2 SVGEGT. The CDR3 spans 12 residues. CDR3 nucleotide sequence: TGTGCCAGCAGACCGCTCGGTGATGAGCAGTTCTTC. This gives the protein CASRPLGDEQFF.

This chain links TRBV7-2 with TRBJ2-5; D not certain. Germline V lookup: CDR1 SGHTA, CDR2 FQGNSA. The V end lost 5 bases, the J end lost 0 bases, and 7 bases lay between the germline ends. This CDR3 has 13 residues. The CDR3 protein is CASSGTHQETQYF. The CDR3 region has the DNA TGTGCCAGCAGCGGCACACACCAAGAGACCCAGTACTTC. The variable domain in full, completed from reference TRBV7-2 and TRBJ2-5, reads GAGVSQSPSNKVTEKGKDVELRCDPISGHTALYWYRQSLGQGLEFLIYFQGNSAPDKSGLPSDRFSAERTGGSVSTLTIQRTQQEDSAVYLCASSGTHQETQYFGPGTRLLVL.

This clonotype was recorded at least ten times. The chain uses TRBV6-6 and TRBJ1-6; D unresolved. V lost 5 bases, J lost 0 bases, and 5 bases lay in between. Germline values: CDR1 MNHNY, CDR2 SVGAGI (reference sequence). This CDR3 is built from 14 residues. The DNA of the CDR3 is TGTGCCAGCAGTATTAGCTCCTATAATTCACCCCTCCACTTT. Its protein is CASSISSYNSPLHF.

The CDR3 nucleotides read TGTGCCAGCAGTTTAATTAAGGCTGGAAACACCATATATTTT. It is translated as CASSLIKAGNTIYF. The chain combines TRBV28 with TRBJ1-3; D unclear. The CDR3 has 14 residues. The V end lost 2 bases, the J end lost 2 bases, and 7 bases lay between the germline ends. Germline V gene lookup returns CDR1 MDHEN and CDR2 SYDVKM.

CDR3 loop: CASSLDGPSTEQFF. The CDR3 nucleotides are TGTGCCAGCAGCTTAGACGGCCCTTCCACTGAGCAGTTCTTC. V is TRBV7-9 and J is TRBJ2-1; D unclear. Per germline, CDR1 SEHNR and CDR2 FQNEAQ (reference sequence). This CDR3 contains 14 residues. The V end lost 1 base, the J end lost 9 bases, and 13 bases lay between the germline ends.

The rearrangement joins TRBV18 to TRBJ2-5, with D unresolved. The V and J ends lost 8 bases and 2 bases respectively, with 9 bases between them. CDR1 is KGHSH and CDR2 is LQKENI in the germline V gene. The CDR3 sequence is 12 residues long. In DNA form, the CDR3 reads TGTGCCAGCCGGACCCTGCAAGAGACCCAGTACTTC. This gives the protein CASRTLQETQYF.

The rearrangement uses TRBV28 and TRBJ1-4; 7 bases agree with TRBD1. Trimming cost V 6 bases and J 3 bases; bases outside gene matches: 7. Germline values: CDR1 MDHEN, CDR2 SYDVKM. The CDR3 loop spans 15 amino acids. The DNA for the CDR3 is TGTGCCAGCAGCGGGGGCGACAGGGCTAATGAAAAACTGTTTTTT. Its translation: CASSGGDRANEKLFF. Variable domain in full (rest from reference TRBV28 and TRBJ1-4): DVKVTQSSRYLVKRTGEKVFLECVQDMDHENMFWYRQDPGLGLRLIYFSYDVKMKEKGDIPEGYSVSREKKERFSLILESASTNQTSMYLCASSGGDRANEKLFFGSGTQLSVL.

This clonotype was found many times. The rearrangement joins TRBV19 to TRBJ1-6; TRBD1 matches at 7 bases. CDR3 length: 13 residues. V lost 10 bases and J lost 4; bases outside the gene matches: 4. CDR1 and CDR2 from the germline V gene are LNHDA and SQIVND (reference sequence). CDR3 loop: CATRTGYNSPLHF. CDR3 nucleotide sequence: TGTGCCACCAGGACAGGTTATAATTCACCCCTCCACTTT.

CDR3 region: CASSADSSGQTDTQYF. The CDR3 DNA sequence: TGTGCCAGCAGTGCCGACTCTAGCGGTCAGACAGATACGCAGTATTTT. The chain recombines TRBV12-3 or TRBV12-4 with TRBJ2-3; the match to TRBD2 covers 7 bases. V gave up 5 bases and J gave up 3 bases; unmatched junction bases: 11. The CDR3 runs to 16 residues.

J is TRBJ1-5 and V is TRBV5-6; the D gene is possibly TRBD1 (5 bases). Germline V lookup: CDR1 SGHDT, CDR2 YYEEEE. Trimming stripped 6 bases from V and 7 bases from J, with 17 bases between. This CDR3 comprises 14 residues. The CDR3 DNA is TGTGCCAGCACCCACGGGGCGGGTGGACAGCCCCAGCATTTT. Its translation: CASTHGAGGQPQHF.

The chain has TRBV9 and TRBJ2-2; tentatively, D is TRBD1 or TRBD2 (5 bases each). The CDR3 spans 14 residues. V shed 0 bases and J shed 5 bases, with 8 bases lying between them. Per germline, CDR1 SGDLS and CDR2 YYNGEE. The CDR3 DNA sequence: TGTGCCAGCAGCGTAGGCAGGGAGACCGGGGAGCTGTTTTTT. It specifies CASSVGRETGELFF. Full variable domain (missing parts from reference TRBV9 and TRBJ2-2): DSGVTQTPKHLITATGQRVTLRCSPRSGDLSVYWYQQSLDQGLQFLIQYYNGEERAKGNILERFSAQQFPDLHSELNLSSLELGDSALYFCASSVGRETGELFFGEGSRLTVL.

This clonotype has only a few counts. In DNA, the CDR3 is TGTGCCACCAGCAGAGAACTCCCGGGAAAGAGGTACAATCAGCCCCAGCATTTT. Protein product: CATSRELPGKRYNQPQHF. The chain recombines TRBV15 with TRBJ1-5, with D hard to call. Germline CDR1 reads LNHNV; CDR2 reads YYDKDF (reference sequence). The CDR3 length is 18 residues. V dropped 0 bases and J dropped 3 bases, with 18 bases sitting between them.

V usage is TRBV7-9 and J usage is TRBJ1-2, with unresolved D. The CDR3 is 11 residues long. Germline CDR1 is SEHNR and CDR2 is FQNEAQ (reference sequence). V was pared by 3 bases and J by 8 bases, with 7 bases between. The CDR3 coding sequence is TGTGCCAGCAGCTTTCCGCGGGGCTACACCTTC. Its translation: CASSFPRGYTF.

The chain carries TRBV3-1 and TRBJ1-1; D gene ambiguous. Germline V gene data show CDR1 as LGHDT and CDR2 as YNNKEL (reference sequence). V dropped 6 bases and J dropped 5 bases, with 10 bases sitting between them. The CDR3 totals 12 residues. The chain's CDR3 is CASSLTPTEAFF. The CDR3 DNA is TGTGCCAGCAGTCTGACACCTACTGAAGCTTTCTTT.

V gene TRBV5-5 combines with J gene TRBJ2-5, with D perhaps assigned TRBD1 or TRBD2 (5 bases each). Germline V lookup: CDR1 SGHKS, CDR2 YYEKEE (reference sequence). The CDR3 spans 14 residues. Trimming pared 2 bases from V and 5 bases from J, leaving 13 bases between. The DNA of the CDR3 is TGTGCCAGCAGCTTTATGGGGGATTTCGAGACCCAGTACTTC. Amino acid sequence: CASSFMGDFETQYF.

This clonotype was counted between two and nine times. The chain joins TRBV20-1 to TRBJ2-3; a possible D gene is TRBD2 (6 bases). CDR1 is DFQATT and CDR2 is SNEGSKA in the germline V gene (reference sequence). CDR3 length: 14 residues. Deletions cut 5 bases from V and 4 bases from J, with 16 bases between. The chain's CDR3 is CSAPVPGEADTQYF. CDR3 sequence (DNA): TGCAGTGCTCCCGTCCCGGGGGAAGCAGATACGCAGTATTTT.

V usage is TRBV4-1 and J usage is TRBJ2-3; no clear D gene. Germline V gene sequence: CDR1 MGHRA, CDR2 YSYEKL. The CDR3 loop spans 16 amino acids. V was pared by 0 bases and J by 0 bases, with 10 bases between. DNA of the CDR3: TGCGCCAGCAGCCAAGAAATGAGTCCCAGCACAGATACGCAGTATTTT. This codes for CASSQEMSPSTDTQYF.